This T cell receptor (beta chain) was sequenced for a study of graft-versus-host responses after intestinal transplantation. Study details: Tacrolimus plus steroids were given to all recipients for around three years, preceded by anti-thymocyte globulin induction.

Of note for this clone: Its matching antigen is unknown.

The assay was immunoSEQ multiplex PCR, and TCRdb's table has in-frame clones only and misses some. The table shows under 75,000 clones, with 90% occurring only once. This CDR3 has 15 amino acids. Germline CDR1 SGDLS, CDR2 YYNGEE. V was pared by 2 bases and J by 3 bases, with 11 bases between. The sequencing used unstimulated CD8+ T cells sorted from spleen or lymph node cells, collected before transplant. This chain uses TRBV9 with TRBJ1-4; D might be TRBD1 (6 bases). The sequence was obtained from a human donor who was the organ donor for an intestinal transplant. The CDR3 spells CASSVGTTPNEKLFF. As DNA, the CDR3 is TGTGCCAGCAGCGTGGGGACAACTCCTAATGAAAAACTGTTTTTT.